This T cell receptor (beta chain) came from a study of PD-1 blockade in classical Hodgkin lymphoma. Whole-study findings and limits: Reports indicated that newly diagnosed patients had lower baseline TCR diversity than healthy donors did.

On this clone: Its antigen is currently unknown.

The data were produced by immunoSEQ multiplex PCR, yet TCRdb's version contains in-frame clones alone and is incomplete. The sample contains tens of thousands of clones, around 71% of which appear only once. The germline V gene encodes CDR1 LNHDA and CDR2 SQIVND (reference sequence). V gave up 0 bases and J gave up 0 bases, with 12 bases separating them. CDR3 size: 17 residues. Brentuximab vedotin exposure varied among the patients, all of whom had relapsed after autologous stem cell transplantation. This sample comprised peripheral blood mononuclear cells (PBMCs), obtained before the second cycle of nivolumab. This chain connects TRBV19 to TRBJ2-1, with unresolved D. This sequence was found in a human donor with classical Hodgkin lymphoma. The CDR3 DNA is TGTGCCAGTAGTATAGACCCCCGGAGAATCTCCTACAATGAGCAGTTCTTC. This sequence encodes CASSIDPRRISYNEQFF.